What follows are 3 T cell receptor beta chains derived from one specimen sequenced in a study of T cell repertoires in aging, cancer and after chemotherapy. TCR beta rearrangements were amplified from peripheral blood genomic DNA. A mixed TRB-A/B primer pool amplified rearranged TRB by multiplex touch-down PCR. Using its own MiXCR run on the multiplex PCR reads, TCRdb lists one record per CDR3 protein. This table holds more than 8,000 distinct CDR3 sequences, roughly 32% found once. Material for sequencing was blood. The receptors were gathered from a human donor in good health.

Concerning this clonotype: Relative to the germline gene, one junction end is altered; a read error may explain this. The V gene is TRBV5-1, the J gene TRBJ2-1; D gene unclear. This CDR3 spans 14 amino acids. The germline V gene has CDR1 SGHRS and CDR2 YFSETQ. This chain's CDR3 is CASSPPLQPNEQFF. The CDR3 coding sequence is TGTGCCAGCAGCCCCCCCCTACAGCCCAATGAGCAGTTCTTC.

The CDR3: CASSEERLAGSANTGELFF. The CDR3 nucleotides are TGCGCCAGCAGTGAGGAACGTTTAGCGGGATCCGCGAACACCGGGGAGCTGTTTTTT. The rearrangement uses TRBV10-2 and TRBJ2-2, with 8 bases lining up with TRBD2. The germline V gene has CDR1 WSHSY and CDR2 SAAADI. V was pared by 2 bases and J by 0 bases, with 11 bases of the junction left unmatched. The CDR3 is made up of 19 amino acids.

By frequency in the sample, this clonotype is medium-sized. This sequence joins TRBV29-1 and TRBJ2-3, with 9 bases identical to TRBD2. Germline V gene sequence: CDR1 SQVTM, CDR2 ANQGSEA. Trimming at V came to 7 bases and at J to 2 bases, leaving 7 bases not matched to a gene. This CDR3 has 14 amino acids. The CDR3 region is CSGSVAGATDTQYF. The CDR3 DNA reads TGCAGCGGGTCCGTAGCGGGAGCCACAGATACGCAGTATTTT.